The rows below give T cell receptor beta chains drawn from one sample of a study of shared clonotypes between healthy human individuals. Data came from immunoSEQ multiplex PCR; TCRdb stores just in-frame clones and leaves some out. The sample holds roughly 2,500,000 clones, roughly 93% seen once. The sequencing sample was made of naive CD4+ T cells from PBMCs. The receptors shown here come from a man younger than 35 in good health. Some clones in this sample may be carry-over from other donors' samples. Both conserved end residues are trimmed from each CDR3.

v_call cdr3_aa
TRBV30 AWQINLGTVANYGYT
TRBV10-3 AISDLTSGLLAGEQY
TRBV5-1 ASSFGLAGFGEQF
TRBV28 ASSLARGQGTEQY
TRBV5-1 ASSFLSDAAEQF
TRBV9 ASSVGPQGAYTEAF
TRBV29-1 SVSPAPTGSGEQY
TRBV7-3 ASSLSGGSGANVLT
TRBV19 ASSIFPGGRTDTQY
TRBV2 ASTPSAGGNTIY
TRBV2 ASRWVAGDQNEQF
TRBV6-1 ASMLGGGTGELF
TRBV27 ASSSRDRGLNGYT
TRBV9 ASRKAGGPADTQY
TRBV5-6 ASSRDRAGELF